What follows are 13 T cell receptor beta chains derived from one specimen sequenced in a study of T cells after yellow fever vaccination. From the 5' RACE reads, TCRdb called clonotypes with MiXCR, one entry per CDR3 protein. The sample carries roughly 70,000 distinct CDR3 sequences, 7.7% recorded once. Here the sequenced sample was CD8+ T cells sorted from PBMCs, taken on the day of the yellow fever booster vaccination. These receptors were taken from a man aged 25 to 45 who received the YFV17D yellow fever vaccine.

V is TRBV7-9 and J is TRBJ1-1; no definite D call. CDR1 SEHNR and CDR2 FQNEAQ come from the germline V gene (reference sequence). V was cut by 8 bases and J by 4 bases, with 14 bases left in between. The CDR3 spans 13 residues. The CDR3 coding sequence is TGTGCCAGCTTCGGCCTTAAGGCCACTGAAGCTTTCTTT. This encodes CASFGLKATEAFF.

The rearrangement joins TRBV20-1 to TRBJ2-3; D gene ambiguous. CDR1 and CDR2 from the germline V gene are DFQATT and SNEGSKA (reference sequence). The CDR3 is 8 residues long. CDR3 region: CTTDTQYF. CDR3 in DNA: TGCACTACAGATACGCAGTATTTT.

Only a few counts were recorded for this clonotype. V gene TRBV6-5 combines with J gene TRBJ1-5; D is undetermined. Trimming shortened V by 4 bases and J by 1 base, and 8 bases separated the two germline ends. Germline loops: CDR1 MNHEY, CDR2 SVGAGI. The CDR3 runs 14 residues. The CDR3 region is CASSSGVSNQPQHF. DNA of the CDR3: TGTGCCAGCAGTTCGGGAGTAAGCAATCAGCCCCAGCATTTT.

The chain combines TRBV27 with TRBJ2-7, with 10 bases matching TRBD2. The CDR3 runs to 15 residues. Trimming took 2 bases from V and 3 from J; bases not matched to a gene: 4. Germline CDR1 MNHEY, CDR2 SMNVEV (reference sequence). The CDR3 reads CASSLMASGSYEQYF. The CDR3 DNA reads TGTGCCAGCAGTTTAATGGCTAGCGGGAGCTACGAGCAGTACTTC.

This chain links TRBV12-3 or TRBV12-4 with TRBJ2-5; D is ambiguous. Between the trimmed V and J ends, which lost 5 bases and 5 bases, there was a span of 12 bases. This CDR3 is 13 amino acids long. CDR3 in amino acids: CASSGAARETQYF. For the CDR3, the DNA is TGTGCCAGCAGTGGAGCAGCACGGGAGACCCAGTACTTC.

This clonotype appeared a few times. The CDR3 sequence: CASSAWGTDTQYF. The CDR3 DNA reads as TGTGCCAGCAGCGCCTGGGGCACAGATACGCAGTATTTT. This sequence joins TRBV5-5 and TRBJ2-3; D gene ambiguous. The germline gives CDR1 SGHKS, CDR2 YYEKEE (reference sequence). Trimming removed 4 bases at V and 1 base at J, with 7 bases between. The CDR3 is 13 amino acids.

This clonotype was found a few times. This sequence joins TRBV28 and TRBJ2-7; 10 bases map to TRBD1. CDR1 MDHEN and CDR2 SYDVKM come from the germline V gene. The CDR3 has 14 residues. The V and J ends lost 3 bases and 6 bases, in that order; junction bases with no gene match: 5. CDR3 in DNA: TGTGCCAGCAGTTTTCGGACAGGGGGATTCGAGCAGTACTTC. It codes for CASSFRTGGFEQYF.

This clonotype came up a few times. The chain recombines TRBV28 with TRBJ2-7; a possible D gene is TRBD1 (5 bases). Germline V CDR1 and CDR2: MDHEN, SYDVKM. This CDR3 spans 14 amino acids. The germline V and J ends were trimmed by 6 bases and 4 bases, with 16 bases remaining between them. DNA for the CDR3: TGTGCCAGCAGAGGGATCGACAGATATTACGAGCAGTACTTC. Its translation is CASRGIDRYYEQYF.

V is TRBV7-8 and J is TRBJ2-7; TRBD1 matches at 12 bases. J gave up 6 bases and V 5 bases, and 8 bases lay outside the gene matches. The CDR3 runs to 15 residues. Per germline, CDR1 SGHVS and CDR2 FQNEAQ. CDR3 amino acids: CASSRMGQGASEQYF. In DNA, the CDR3 is TGTGCCAGCAGCCGCATGGGACAGGGGGCCTCCGAGCAGTACTTC.

This clonotype was seen a few times. V and J are TRBV7-8 and TRBJ2-1; no firm D call. The V gene's germline CDR1 is SGHVS and CDR2 FQNEAQ. The V gene lost 5 bases and the J gene lost 10 bases, with 18 bases spanning the gap. CDR3 size: 14 residues. CDR3: CASSHPPDEEEQFF. CDR3 nucleotides: TGTGCCAGCAGCCACCCCCCGGACGAGGAGGAGCAGTTCTTC.

The J gene is TRBJ1-1, the V gene TRBV30; the D gene is possibly TRBD1 (5 bases). CDR3 length equals 12 residues. V was clipped by 0 bases and J by 6 bases, with 8 bases between them. The germline V gene has CDR1 GTSNPN and CDR2 SVGIG (reference sequence). The CDR3 DNA is TGTGCCTGGAGTGTGGGGCGACCTGAAGCTTTCTTT. Translated, it gives CAWSVGRPEAFF. The full variable domain, in which reference TRBV30 and TRBJ1-1 provide the parts outside the CDR3, is SQTIHQWPATLVQPVGSPLSLECTVEGTSNPNLYWYRQAAGRGLQLLFYSVGIGQISSEVPQNLSASRPQDRQFILSSKKLLLSDSGFYLCAWSVGRPEAFFGQGTRLTVV.

The V and J genes are TRBV20-1 and TRBJ2-7, with D maybe TRBD1 (5 bases). V gave up 0 bases and J gave up 1 base, with 13 bases separating them. The CDR3 loop spans 15 amino acids. Germline V gene sequence: CDR1 DFQATT, CDR2 SNEGSKA (reference sequence). The CDR3 reads CSARDHRWASYEQYF. The CDR3 DNA is TGCAGTGCTAGAGACCACAGGTGGGCGTCCTACGAGCAGTACTTC.

This clonotype appeared many times. The CDR3 region has the DNA TGTGCCAGCAGCCAAGTGGGGAGCGCAGATACGCAGTATTTT. Residues: CASSQVGSADTQYF. J is TRBJ2-3 and V is TRBV3-1, with D tentatively TRBD2 (5 bases). The CDR3 length is 14 residues. Germline V lookup: CDR1 LGHDT, CDR2 YNNKEL (reference sequence). The V and J ends lost 1 base and 4 bases respectively, with 9 bases between them.